Presented here are 7 T cell receptor beta chains from one specimen sequenced in a study of immune characterization of retroperitoneal liposarcoma. TCRdb re-called the PCR reads through MiXCR, storing one row per CDR3 protein. This table holds approximately 3,200 distinct CDR3 sequences, over 45% found once. Sequenced: tumor tissue. The origin of the receptors is a male donor with retroperitoneal liposarcoma.

The chain combines TRBV5-4 with TRBJ2-5; D gene unclear. The J call is doubtful: the DNA matches TRBJ2-7 better. The CDR3 is made up of 14 amino acids. In germline, CDR1 is SGHNT, CDR2 YYREEE (reference sequence). The CDR3 sequence is CASSFEAAGYEQYF. The DNA of the CDR3 is TGTGCCAGCAGCTTCGAGGCTGCTGGCTACGAGCAGTACTTC.

This clonotype was seen only a few times. The chain joins TRBV6-6 to TRBJ2-2; 16 nucleotides line up with TRBD2. V was pared by 5 bases and J by 4 bases, with 7 bases of the junction left unmatched. The V gene's germline CDR1 is MNHNY and CDR2 SVGAGI (reference sequence). The CDR3 runs to 18 residues. DNA of the CDR3: TGTGCCAGCAGTCAAAAGGGACTAGCGGGGGGGGTCACCGGGGAGCTGTTTTTT. Protein product: CASSQKGLAGGVTGELFF.

This clonotype was counted between two and nine times. The chain carries TRBV6-8 and TRBJ2-1, with D unresolved. The germline gives CDR1 MNHGY, CDR2 SAAAGT. The V end was cut by 0 bases, the J end by 10 bases, with 13 bases between. The CDR3 spans 14 residues. The CDR3 region has the DNA TGTGCCAGCAGTTACTCGACGGGTCCCTACGAGCAGTTCTTC. Protein product: CASSYSTGPYEQFF.

The rearrangement uses TRBV27 and TRBJ2-1; 8 positions agree with TRBD2. The germline V gene has CDR1 MNHEY and CDR2 SMNVEV (reference sequence). The J segment lost 15 bases and the V segment lost 3 bases, leaving 7 bases of the junction unmatched. The length of the CDR3 is 12 residues. The CDR3: CASSFRRTSMFF. The CDR3 region has the DNA TGTGCCAGCAGTTTTAGGAGGACTAGCATGTTCTTC.

The V call is TRBV6-1, the J call TRBJ2-1, with TRBD1 matching over 7 bases. Germline V gives CDR1 MNHNS, CDR2 SASEGT. After removal of 2 bases from V and 6 bases from J, the junction contained 13 bases not matched to a gene. The CDR3 covers 17 residues. The CDR3: CASSEIPQQGEGNEQFF. Written as DNA, the CDR3 is TGTGCCAGCAGTGAAATTCCCCAGCAGGGGGAAGGCAATGAGCAGTTCTTC.

V is TRBV11-1 and J is TRBJ2-1, with 10 positions matching TRBD1. The assigned J gene may be wrong: the sequence end matches TRBJ2-7 better. This CDR3 is 14 amino acids long. CDR1 SGHAT and CDR2 FQDESV come from the germline V gene (reference sequence). CDR3 sequence reads: CASSTRDRGNEQYF. Here the CDR3 DNA reads TGTGCCAGCAGCACAAGGGACAGGGGAAATGAGCAGTACTTC.

This rearrangement joins TRBV6-1 to TRBJ1-1; D gene uncertain. The germline V and J ends were trimmed by 5 bases and 3 bases, with 10 bases remaining between them. The CDR3 is made up of 13 amino acids. The germline V gene has CDR1 MNHNS and CDR2 SASEGT. The CDR3 DNA reads TGTGCCAGCAGTTCGCACGGACACACTGAAGCTTTCTTT. Translated, it gives CASSSHGHTEAFF.